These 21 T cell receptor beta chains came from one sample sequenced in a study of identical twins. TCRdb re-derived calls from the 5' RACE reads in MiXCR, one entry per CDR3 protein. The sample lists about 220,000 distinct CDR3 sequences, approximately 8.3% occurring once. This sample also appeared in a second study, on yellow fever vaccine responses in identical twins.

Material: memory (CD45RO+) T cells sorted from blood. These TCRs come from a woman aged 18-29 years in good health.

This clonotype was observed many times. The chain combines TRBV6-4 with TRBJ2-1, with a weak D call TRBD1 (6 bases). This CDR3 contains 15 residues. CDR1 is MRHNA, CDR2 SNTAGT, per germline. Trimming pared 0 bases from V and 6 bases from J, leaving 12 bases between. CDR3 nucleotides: TGTGCCAGCAGTGACTCCGGACAGCCTTCCAATGAGCAGTTCTTC. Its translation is CASSDSGQPSNEQFF.

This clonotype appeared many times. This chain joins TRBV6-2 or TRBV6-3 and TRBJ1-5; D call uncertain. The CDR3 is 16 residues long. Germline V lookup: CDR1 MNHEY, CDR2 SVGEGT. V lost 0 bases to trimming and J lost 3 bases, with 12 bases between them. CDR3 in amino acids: CASSYSRGEVNQPQHF. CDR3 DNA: TGTGCCAGCAGTTACTCTCGGGGAGAGGTCAATCAGCCCCAGCATTTT.

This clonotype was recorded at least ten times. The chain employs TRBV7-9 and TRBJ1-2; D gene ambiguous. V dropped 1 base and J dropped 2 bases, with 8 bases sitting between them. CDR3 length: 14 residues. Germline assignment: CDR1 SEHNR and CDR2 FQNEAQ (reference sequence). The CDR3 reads CASSLDKKNYGYTF. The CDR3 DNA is TGTGCCAGCAGCTTAGACAAAAAAAACTATGGCTACACCTTC.

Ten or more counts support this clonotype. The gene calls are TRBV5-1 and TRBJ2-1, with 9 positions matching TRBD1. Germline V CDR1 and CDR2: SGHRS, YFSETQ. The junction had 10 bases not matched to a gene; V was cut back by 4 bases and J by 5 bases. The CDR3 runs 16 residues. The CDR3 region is CASSPLQGQGHNEQFF. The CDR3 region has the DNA TGCGCCAGCAGCCCCCTCCAGGGACAGGGTCACAATGAGCAGTTCTTC.

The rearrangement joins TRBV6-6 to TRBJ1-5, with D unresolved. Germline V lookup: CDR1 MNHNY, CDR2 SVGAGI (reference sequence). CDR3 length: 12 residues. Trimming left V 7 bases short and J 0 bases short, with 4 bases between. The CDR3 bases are TGTGCCAGCACAGGTAGCAATCAGCCCCAGCATTTT. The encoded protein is CASTGSNQPQHF.

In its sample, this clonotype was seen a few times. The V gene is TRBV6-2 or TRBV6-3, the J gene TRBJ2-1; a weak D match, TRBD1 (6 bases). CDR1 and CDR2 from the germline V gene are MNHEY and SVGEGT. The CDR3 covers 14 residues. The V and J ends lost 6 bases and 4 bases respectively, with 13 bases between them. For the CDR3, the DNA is TGTGCCAGCAGCCCTGAGGGGGAGTACAATGAGCAGTTCTTC. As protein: CASSPEGEYNEQFF.

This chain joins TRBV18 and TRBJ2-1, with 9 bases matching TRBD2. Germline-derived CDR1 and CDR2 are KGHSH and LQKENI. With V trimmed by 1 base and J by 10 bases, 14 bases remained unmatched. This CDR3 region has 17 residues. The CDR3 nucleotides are TGTGCCAGCTCACCACGGGCTAGCGGGATGACCTTAGGGGAGCAGTTCTTC. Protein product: CASSPRASGMTLGEQFF.

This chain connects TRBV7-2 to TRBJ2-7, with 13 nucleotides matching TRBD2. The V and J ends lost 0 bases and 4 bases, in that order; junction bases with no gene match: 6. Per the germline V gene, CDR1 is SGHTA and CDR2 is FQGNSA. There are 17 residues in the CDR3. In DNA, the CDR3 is TGTGCCAGCAGCTTAGCCCCATTACTAGCGGGGGGGTACGAGCAGTACTTC. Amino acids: CASSLAPLLAGGYEQYF.

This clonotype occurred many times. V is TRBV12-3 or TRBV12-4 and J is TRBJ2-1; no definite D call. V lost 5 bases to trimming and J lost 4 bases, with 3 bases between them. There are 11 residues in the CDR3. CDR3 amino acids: CASSEYNEQFF. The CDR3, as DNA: TGTGCCAGCAGTGAATACAATGAGCAGTTCTTC.

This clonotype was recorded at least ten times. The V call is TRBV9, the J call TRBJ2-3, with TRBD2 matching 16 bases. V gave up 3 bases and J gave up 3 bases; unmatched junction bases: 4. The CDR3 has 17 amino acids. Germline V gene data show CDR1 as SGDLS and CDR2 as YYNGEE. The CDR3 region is CASSERGLAGGTDTQYF. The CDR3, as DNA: TGTGCCAGCAGCGAGAGGGGACTAGCGGGGGGGACAGATACGCAGTATTTT.

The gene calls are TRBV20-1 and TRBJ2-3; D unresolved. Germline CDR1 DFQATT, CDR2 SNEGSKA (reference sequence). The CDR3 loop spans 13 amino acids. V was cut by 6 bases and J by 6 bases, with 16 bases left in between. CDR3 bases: TGCAGTGCCATCCGGGCCAAGGGTGATACGCAGTATTTT. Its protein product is CSAIRAKGDTQYF.

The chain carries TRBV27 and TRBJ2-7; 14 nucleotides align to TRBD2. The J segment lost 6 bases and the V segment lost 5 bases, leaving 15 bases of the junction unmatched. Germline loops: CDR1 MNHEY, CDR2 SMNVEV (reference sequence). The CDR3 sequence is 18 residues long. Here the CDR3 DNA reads TGTGCCAGCAGTCTAATACCTCCGGGACTAGCGGGGGCAGGCGAGCAGTACTTC. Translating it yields CASSLIPPGLAGAGEQYF.

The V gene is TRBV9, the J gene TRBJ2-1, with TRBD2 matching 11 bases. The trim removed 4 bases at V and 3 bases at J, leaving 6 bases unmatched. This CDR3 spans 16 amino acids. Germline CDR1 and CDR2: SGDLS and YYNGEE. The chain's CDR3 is CASSPRLAGSYNEQFF. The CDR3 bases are TGTGCCAGCAGCCCTCGACTAGCGGGGAGCTACAATGAGCAGTTCTTC.

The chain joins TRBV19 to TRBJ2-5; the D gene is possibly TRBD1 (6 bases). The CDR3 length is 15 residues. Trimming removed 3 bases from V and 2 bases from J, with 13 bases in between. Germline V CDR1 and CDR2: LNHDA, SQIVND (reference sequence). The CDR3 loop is CASSIASGTQETQYF. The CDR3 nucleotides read TGTGCCAGTAGTATCGCTTCCGGGACACAAGAGACCCAGTACTTC.

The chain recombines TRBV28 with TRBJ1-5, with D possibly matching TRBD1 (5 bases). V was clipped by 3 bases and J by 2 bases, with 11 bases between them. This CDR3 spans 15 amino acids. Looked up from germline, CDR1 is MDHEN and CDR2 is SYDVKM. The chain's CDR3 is CASSFWQGGNQPQHF. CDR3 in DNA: TGTGCCAGCAGTTTTTGGCAGGGTGGCAATCAGCCCCAGCATTTT.

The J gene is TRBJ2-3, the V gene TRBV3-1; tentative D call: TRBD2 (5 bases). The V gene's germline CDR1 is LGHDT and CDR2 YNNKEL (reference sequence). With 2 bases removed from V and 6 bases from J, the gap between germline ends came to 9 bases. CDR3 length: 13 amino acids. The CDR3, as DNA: TGTGCCAGCAGCCAATACGGGATGGATACGCAGTATTTT. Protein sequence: CASSQYGMDTQYF.

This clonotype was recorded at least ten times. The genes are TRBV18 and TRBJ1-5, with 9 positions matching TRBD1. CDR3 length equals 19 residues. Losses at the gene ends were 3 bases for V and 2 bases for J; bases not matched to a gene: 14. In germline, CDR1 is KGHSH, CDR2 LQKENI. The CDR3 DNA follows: TGTGCCAGCTCACCTACTTCCGCGACAGGGGGTAACGGCAATCAGCCCCAGCATTTT. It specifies CASSPTSATGGNGNQPQHF.

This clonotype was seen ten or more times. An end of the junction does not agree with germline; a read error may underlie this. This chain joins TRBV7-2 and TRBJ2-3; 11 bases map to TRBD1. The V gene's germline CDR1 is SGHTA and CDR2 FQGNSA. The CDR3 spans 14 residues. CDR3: CASSLGQGADTQYF. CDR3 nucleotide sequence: TGCGCCAGCAGCTTGGGACAGGGGGCAGATACGCAGTATTTT.

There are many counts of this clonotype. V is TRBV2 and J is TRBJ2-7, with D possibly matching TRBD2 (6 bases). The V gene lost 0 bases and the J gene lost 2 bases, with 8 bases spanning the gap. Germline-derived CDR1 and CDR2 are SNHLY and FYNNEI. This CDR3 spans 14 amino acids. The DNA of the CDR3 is TGTGCCAGCAGTGAAGCCCGGACTACCTACGAGCAGTACTTC. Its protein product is CASSEARTTYEQYF.

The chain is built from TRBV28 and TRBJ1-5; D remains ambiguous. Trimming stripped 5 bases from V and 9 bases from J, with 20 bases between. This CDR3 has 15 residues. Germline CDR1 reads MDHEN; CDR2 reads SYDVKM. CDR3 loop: CASSPRSPTQWPQHF. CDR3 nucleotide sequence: TGTGCCAGCAGTCCCCGTAGCCCGACTCAGTGGCCCCAGCATTTT.

The CDR3 sequence: CASSRGGTVGNQPQHF. DNA of the CDR3: TGTGCCAGCAGCCGAGGAGGGACAGTAGGCAATCAGCCCCAGCATTTT. This chain connects TRBV3-1 to TRBJ1-5; 7 bases map to TRBD1. Germline assignment: CDR1 LGHDT and CDR2 YNNKEL (reference sequence). V was clipped by 4 bases and J by 2 bases; unmatched bases: 8. The CDR3 runs to 16 residues. Complete variable domain (other parts from reference TRBV3-1 and TRBJ1-5): DTAVSQTPKYLVTQMGNDKSIKCEQNLGHDTMYWYKQDSKKFLKIMFSYNNKELIINETVPNRFSPKSPDKAHLNLHINSLELGDSAVYFCASSRGGTVGNQPQHFGDGTRLSIL.